This T cell receptor beta chain was sequenced for a study of monozygotic twins with inflammatory bowel disease. Each UMI harboured a 6-nucleotide sample barcode and was appended via template switching. TCRdb reworked the 5' RACE reads into one entry per CDR3 protein, no DNA. Seen in this sample are 110,000 to 150,000 distinct CDR3 sequences; the ten most common clones hold roughly 1.2%. The clonotype was recovered from a human donor with ulcerative colitis or Crohn's disease, or a healthy co-twin of an affected twin (not recorded which). Sequenced sample: blood.

The CDR3 here is CASSLGGQGGTEAFF. The chain employs TRBV7-2 and TRBJ1-1; the D call from TCRdb, TRBD1, cannot be confirmed without DNA. This CDR3 is 15 amino acids long. CDR1 SGHTA and CDR2 FQGNSA come from the germline V gene.